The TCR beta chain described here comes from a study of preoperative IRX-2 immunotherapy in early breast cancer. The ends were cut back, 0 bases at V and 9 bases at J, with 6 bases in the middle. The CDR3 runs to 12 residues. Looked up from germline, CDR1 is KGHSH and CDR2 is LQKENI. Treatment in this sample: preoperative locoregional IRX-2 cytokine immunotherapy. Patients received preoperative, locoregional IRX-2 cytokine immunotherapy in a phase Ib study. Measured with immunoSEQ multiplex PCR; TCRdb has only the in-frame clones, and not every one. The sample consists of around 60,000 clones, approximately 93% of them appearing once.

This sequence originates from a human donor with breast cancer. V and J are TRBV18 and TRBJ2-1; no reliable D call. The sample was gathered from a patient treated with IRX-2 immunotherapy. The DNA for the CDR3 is TGTGCCAGCTCACCACCGCAAGCTGAGCAGTTCTTC. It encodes CASSPPQAEQFF.